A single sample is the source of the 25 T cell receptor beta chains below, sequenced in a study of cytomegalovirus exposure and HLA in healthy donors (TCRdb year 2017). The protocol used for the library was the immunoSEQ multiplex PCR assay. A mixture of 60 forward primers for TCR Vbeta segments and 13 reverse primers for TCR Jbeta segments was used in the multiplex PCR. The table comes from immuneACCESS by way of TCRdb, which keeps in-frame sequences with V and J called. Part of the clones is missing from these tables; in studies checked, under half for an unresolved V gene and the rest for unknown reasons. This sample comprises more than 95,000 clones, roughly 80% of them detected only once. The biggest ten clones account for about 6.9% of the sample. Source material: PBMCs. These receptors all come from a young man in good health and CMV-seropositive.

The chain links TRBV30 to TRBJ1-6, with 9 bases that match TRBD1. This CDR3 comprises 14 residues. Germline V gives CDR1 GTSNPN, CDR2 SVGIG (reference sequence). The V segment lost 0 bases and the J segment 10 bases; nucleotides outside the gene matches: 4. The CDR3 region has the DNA TGTGCCTGGAGTGTACAGGGGGCGAGATCACCCCTCCACTTT. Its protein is CAWSVQGARSPLHF. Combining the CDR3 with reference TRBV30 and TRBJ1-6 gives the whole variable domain SQTIHQWPATLVQPVGSPLSLECTVEGTSNPNLYWYRQAAGRGLQLLFYSVGIGQISSEVPQNLSASRPQDRQFILSSKKLLLSDSGFYLCAWSVQGARSPLHFGNGTRLTVT.

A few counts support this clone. Here the CDR3 reads CASSFQGNEQYF. CDR3 bases: TGTGCCAGCAGTTTCCAGGGTAACGAGCAGTACTTC. This chain joins TRBV2 and TRBJ2-7; tentative D call: TRBD1 (5 bases). CDR3 length: 12 residues. V was trimmed by 5 bases and J by 5 bases, leaving 10 bases between them. Germline values: CDR1 SNHLY, CDR2 FYNNEI.

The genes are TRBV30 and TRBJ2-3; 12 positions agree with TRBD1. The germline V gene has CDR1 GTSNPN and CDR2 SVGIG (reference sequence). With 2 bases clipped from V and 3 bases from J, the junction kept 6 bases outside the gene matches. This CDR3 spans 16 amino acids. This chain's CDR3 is CAWSPGTGGLTDTQYF. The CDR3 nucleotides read TGTGCCTGGAGTCCCGGGACAGGGGGCTTGACAGATACGCAGTATTTT. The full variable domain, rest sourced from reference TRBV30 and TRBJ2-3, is SQTIHQWPATLVQPVGSPLSLECTVEGTSNPNLYWYRQAAGRGLQLLFYSVGIGQISSEVPQNLSASRPQDRQFILSSKKLLLSDSGFYLCAWSPGTGGLTDTQYFGPGTRLTVL.

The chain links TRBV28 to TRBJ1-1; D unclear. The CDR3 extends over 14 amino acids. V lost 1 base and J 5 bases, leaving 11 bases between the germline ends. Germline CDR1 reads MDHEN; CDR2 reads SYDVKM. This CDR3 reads CASSLYRVNTEAFF. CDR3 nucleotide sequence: TGTGCCAGCAGTTTATATCGGGTAAATACTGAAGCTTTCTTT.

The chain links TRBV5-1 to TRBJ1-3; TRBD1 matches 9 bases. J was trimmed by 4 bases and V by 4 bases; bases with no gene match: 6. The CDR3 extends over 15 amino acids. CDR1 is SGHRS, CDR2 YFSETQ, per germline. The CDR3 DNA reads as TGCGCCAGCAGCCCGGGACAGGGTCAGGGAAACACCATATATTTT. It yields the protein CASSPGQGQGNTIYF. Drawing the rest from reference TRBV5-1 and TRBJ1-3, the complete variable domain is KAGVTQTPRYLIKTRGQQVTLSCSPISGHRSVSWYQQTPGQGLQFLFEYFSETQRNKGNFPGRFSGRQFSNSRSEMNVSTLELGDSALYLCASSPGQGQGNTIYFGEGSWLTVV.

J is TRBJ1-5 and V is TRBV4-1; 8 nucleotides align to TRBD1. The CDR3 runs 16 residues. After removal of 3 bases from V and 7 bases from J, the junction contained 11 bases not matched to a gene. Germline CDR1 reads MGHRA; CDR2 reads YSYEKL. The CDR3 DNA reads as TGCGCCAGCAGCCAGAGCCCGGGACAGGTGGAGCAGCCCCAGCATTTT. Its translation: CASSQSPGQVEQPQHF.

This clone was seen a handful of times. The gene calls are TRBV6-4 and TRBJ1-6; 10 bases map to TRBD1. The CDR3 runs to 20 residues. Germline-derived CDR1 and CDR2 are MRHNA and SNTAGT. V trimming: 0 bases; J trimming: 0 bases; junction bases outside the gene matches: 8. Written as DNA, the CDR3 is TGTGCCAGCAGTGACTCGGGACAGGGGAACCCGAGCTCCTATAATTCACCCCTCCACTTT. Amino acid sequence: CASSDSGQGNPSSYNSPLHF.

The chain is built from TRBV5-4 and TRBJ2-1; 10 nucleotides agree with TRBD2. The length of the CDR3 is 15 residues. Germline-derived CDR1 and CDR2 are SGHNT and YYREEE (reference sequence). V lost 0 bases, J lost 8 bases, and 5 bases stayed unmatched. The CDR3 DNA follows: TGTGCCAGCAGCTTGGGGCGAGCGGGAGGGGATGAGCAGTTCTTC. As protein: CASSLGRAGGDEQFF.

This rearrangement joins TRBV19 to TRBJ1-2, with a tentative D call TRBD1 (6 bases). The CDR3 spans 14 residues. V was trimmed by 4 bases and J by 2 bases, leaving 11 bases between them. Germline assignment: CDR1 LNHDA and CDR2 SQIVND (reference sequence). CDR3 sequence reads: CASSKLDRNYGYTF. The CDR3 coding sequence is TGTGCCAGTAGTAAGCTGGACAGAAACTATGGCTACACCTTC. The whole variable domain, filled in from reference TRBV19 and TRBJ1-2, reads DGGITQSPKYLFRKEGQNVTLSCEQNLNHDAMYWYRQDPGQGLRLIYYSQIVNDFQKGDIAEGYSVSREKKESFPLTVTSAQKNPTAFYLCASSKLDRNYGYTFGSGTRLTVV.

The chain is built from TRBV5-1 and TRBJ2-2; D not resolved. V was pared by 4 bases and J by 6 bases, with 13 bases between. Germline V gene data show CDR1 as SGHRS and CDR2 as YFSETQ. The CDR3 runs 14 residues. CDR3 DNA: TGCGCCAGCAGCAGCGATACTTACTCCGGGGAGCTGTTTTTT. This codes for CASSSDTYSGELFF.

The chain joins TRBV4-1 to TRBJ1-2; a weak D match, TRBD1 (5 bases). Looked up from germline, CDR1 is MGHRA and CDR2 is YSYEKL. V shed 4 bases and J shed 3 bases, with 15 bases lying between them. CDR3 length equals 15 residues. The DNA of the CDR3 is TGCGCCAGCAGCCCACAGGCCCGGCCCGACTATGGCTACACCTTC. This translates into CASSPQARPDYGYTF.

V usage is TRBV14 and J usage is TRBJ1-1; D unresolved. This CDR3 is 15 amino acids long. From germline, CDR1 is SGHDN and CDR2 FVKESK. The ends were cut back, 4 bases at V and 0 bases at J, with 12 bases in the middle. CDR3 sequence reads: CASSPGRTMNTEAFF. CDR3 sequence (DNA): TGTGCCAGCAGCCCTGGACGGACTATGAACACTGAAGCTTTCTTT. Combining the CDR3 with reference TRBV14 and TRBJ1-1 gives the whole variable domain EAGVTQFPSHSVIEKGQTVTLRCDPISGHDNLYWYRRVMGKEIKFLLHFVKESKQDESGMPNNRFLAERTGGTYSTLKVQPAELEDSGVYFCASSPGRTMNTEAFFGQGTRLTVV.

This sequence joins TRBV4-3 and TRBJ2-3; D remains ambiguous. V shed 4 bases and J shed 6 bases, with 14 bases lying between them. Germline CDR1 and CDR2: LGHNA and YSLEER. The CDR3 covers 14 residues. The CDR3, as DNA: TGCGCCAGCAGCCCACGAAGAGGCGCCGATACGCAGTATTTT. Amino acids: CASSPRRGADTQYF.

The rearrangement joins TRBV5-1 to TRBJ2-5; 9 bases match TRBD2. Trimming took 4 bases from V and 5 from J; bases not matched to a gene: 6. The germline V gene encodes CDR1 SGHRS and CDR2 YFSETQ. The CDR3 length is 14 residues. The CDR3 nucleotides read TGCGCCAGCAGCCTAGCGGGGTCCCAGGAGACCCAGTACTTC. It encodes CASSLAGSQETQYF.

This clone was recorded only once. DNA of the CDR3: TGTGCCAGCTCCGGGACAGGCCCCTATGGCTACACCTTC. Translating gives CASSGTGPYGYTF. V usage is TRBV18 and J usage is TRBJ1-2; 8 bases agree with TRBD1. After removal of 6 bases from V and 4 bases from J, the junction contained 4 bases not matched to a gene. This CDR3 region has 13 residues. CDR1 KGHSH and CDR2 LQKENI come from the germline V gene.

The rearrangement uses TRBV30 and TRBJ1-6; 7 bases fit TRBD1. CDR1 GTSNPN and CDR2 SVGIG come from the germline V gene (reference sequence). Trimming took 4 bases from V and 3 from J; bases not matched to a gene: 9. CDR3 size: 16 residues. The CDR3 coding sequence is TGTGCCTGGACGGGACAGACCCCCCACTATAATTCACCCCTCCACTTT. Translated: CAWTGQTPHYNSPLHF. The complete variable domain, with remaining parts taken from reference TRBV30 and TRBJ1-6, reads SQTIHQWPATLVQPVGSPLSLECTVEGTSNPNLYWYRQAAGRGLQLLFYSVGIGQISSEVPQNLSASRPQDRQFILSSKKLLLSDSGFYLCAWTGQTPHYNSPLHFGNGTRLTVT.

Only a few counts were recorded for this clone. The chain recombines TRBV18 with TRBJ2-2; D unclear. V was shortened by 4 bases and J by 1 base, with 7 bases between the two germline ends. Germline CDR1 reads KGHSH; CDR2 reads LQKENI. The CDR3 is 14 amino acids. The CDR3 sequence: CASSRRQNTGELFF. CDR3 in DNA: TGTGCCAGCTCACGACGACAGAACACCGGGGAGCTGTTTTTT.

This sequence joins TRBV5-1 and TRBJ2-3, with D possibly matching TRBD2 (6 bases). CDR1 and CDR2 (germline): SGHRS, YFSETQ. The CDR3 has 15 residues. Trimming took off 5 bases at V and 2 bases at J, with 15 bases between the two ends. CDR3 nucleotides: TGCGCCAGCAGTCCCGGGACTGCCAACACAGATACGCAGTATTTT. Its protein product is CASSPGTANTDTQYF. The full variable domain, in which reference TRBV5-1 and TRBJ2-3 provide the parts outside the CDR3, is KAGVTQTPRYLIKTRGQQVTLSCSPISGHRSVSWYQQTPGQGLQFLFEYFSETQRNKGNFPGRFSGRQFSNSRSEMNVSTLELGDSALYLCASSPGTANTDTQYFGPGTRLTVL.

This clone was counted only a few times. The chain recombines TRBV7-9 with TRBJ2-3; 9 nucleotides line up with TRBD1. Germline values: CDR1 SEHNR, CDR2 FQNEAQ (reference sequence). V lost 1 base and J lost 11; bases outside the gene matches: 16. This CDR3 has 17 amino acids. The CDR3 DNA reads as TGTGCCAGCAGCTTAGGACGACAGGGGGGGAACTTTGTTTTGCAGTATTTT. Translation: CASSLGRQGGNFVLQYF.

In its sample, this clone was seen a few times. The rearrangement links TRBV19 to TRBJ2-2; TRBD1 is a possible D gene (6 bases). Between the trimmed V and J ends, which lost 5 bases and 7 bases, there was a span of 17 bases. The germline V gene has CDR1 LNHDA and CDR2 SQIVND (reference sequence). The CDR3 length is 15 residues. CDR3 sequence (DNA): TGTGCCAGTAGTCCCTTCCAAGGGGGTGTCGGGGAGCTGTTTTTT. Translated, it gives CASSPFQGGVGELFF.

The CDR3 bases are TGTGCCAGCAGTTACTCCGGGGGTCAGCAGTACTTC. Its translation is CASSYSGGQQYF. The V gene is TRBV6-5, the J gene TRBJ2-7, with D maybe TRBD2 (6 bases). The germline V and J ends were trimmed by 0 bases and 8 bases, with 8 bases remaining between them. The V gene's germline CDR1 is MNHEY and CDR2 SVGAGI. This CDR3 is 12 amino acids long.

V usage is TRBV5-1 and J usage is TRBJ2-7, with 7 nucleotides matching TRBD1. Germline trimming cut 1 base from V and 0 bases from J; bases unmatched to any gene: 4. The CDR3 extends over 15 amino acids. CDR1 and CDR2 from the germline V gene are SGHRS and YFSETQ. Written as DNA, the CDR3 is TGCGCCAGCAGCTTGAGGGGGCACTCCTCCTACGAGCAGTACTTC. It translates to CASSLRGHSSYEQYF.

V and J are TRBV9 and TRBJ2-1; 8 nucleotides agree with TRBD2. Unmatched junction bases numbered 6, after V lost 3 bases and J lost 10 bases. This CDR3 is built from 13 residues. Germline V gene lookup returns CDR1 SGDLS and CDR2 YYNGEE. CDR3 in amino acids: CASSATSGMEQFF. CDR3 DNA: TGTGCCAGCAGCGCTACTAGCGGCATGGAGCAGTTCTTC.

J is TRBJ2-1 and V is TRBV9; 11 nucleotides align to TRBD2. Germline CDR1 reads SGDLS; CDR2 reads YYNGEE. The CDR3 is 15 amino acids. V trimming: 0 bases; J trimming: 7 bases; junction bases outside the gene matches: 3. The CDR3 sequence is CASSVASGGWNEQFF. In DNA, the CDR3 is TGTGCCAGCAGCGTAGCTAGCGGGGGGTGGAATGAGCAGTTCTTC.

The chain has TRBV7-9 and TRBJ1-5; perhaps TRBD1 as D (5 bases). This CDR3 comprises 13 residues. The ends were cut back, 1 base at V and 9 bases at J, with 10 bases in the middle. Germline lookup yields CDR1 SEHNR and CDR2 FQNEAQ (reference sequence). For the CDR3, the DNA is TGTGCCAGCAGCTTAGGGGGCGGCTCGCCCCAGCATTTT. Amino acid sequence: CASSLGGGSPQHF.